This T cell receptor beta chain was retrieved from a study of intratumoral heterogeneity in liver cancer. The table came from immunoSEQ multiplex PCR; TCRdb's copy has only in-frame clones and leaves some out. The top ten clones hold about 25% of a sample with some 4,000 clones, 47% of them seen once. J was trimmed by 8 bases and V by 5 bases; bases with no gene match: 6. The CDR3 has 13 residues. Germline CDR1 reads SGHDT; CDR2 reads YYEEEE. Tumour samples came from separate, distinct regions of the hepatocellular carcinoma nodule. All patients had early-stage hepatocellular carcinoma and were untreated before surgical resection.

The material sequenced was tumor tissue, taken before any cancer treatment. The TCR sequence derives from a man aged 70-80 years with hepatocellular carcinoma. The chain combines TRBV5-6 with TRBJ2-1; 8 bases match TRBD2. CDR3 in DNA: TGTGCCAGCAGGGAGGGACTAGTGGATGAGCAGTTCTTC. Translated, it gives CASREGLVDEQFF.